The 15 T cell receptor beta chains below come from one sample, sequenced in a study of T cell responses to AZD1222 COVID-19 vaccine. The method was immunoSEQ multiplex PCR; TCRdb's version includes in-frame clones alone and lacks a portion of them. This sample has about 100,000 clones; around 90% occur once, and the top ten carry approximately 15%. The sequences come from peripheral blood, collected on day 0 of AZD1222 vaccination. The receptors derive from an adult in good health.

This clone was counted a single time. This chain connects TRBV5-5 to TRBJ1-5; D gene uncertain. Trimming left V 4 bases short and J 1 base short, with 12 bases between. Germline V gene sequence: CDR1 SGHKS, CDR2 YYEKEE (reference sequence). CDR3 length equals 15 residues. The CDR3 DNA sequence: TGTGCCAGCAGCACGCTAGGCGGGAGCAATCAGCCCCAGCATTTT. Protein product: CASSTLGGSNQPQHF.

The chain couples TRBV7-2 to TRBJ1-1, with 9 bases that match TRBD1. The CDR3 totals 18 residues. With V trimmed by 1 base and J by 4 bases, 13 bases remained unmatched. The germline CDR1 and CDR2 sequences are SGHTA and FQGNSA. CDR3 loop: CASSLVGIWTGEGTEAFF. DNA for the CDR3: TGTGCCAGCAGCTTAGTTGGTATTTGGACAGGGGAGGGCACTGAAGCTTTCTTT.

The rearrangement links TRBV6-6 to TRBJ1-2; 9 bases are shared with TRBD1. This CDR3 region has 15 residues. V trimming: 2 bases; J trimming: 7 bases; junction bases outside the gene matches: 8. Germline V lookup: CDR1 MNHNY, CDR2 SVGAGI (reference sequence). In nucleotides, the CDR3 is TGTGCCAGCAGTTACATAGGACAGGGGTCAGCTGGCTACACCTTC. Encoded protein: CASSYIGQGSAGYTF.

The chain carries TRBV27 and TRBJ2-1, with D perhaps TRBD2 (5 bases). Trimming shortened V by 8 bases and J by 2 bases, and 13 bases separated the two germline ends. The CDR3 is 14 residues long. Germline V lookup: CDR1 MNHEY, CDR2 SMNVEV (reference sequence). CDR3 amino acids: CASSEAVTYNEQFF. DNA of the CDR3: TGTGCCAGCTCCGAAGCGGTAACCTACAATGAGCAGTTCTTC.

The CDR3 region is CASSDAGVGYEQFF. CDR3 DNA sequence: TGTGCCAGCAGTGACGCTGGAGTAGGATATGAGCAGTTCTTC. The V and J genes are TRBV6-4 and TRBJ2-1; unclear D gene. V was pared by 2 bases and J by 8 bases, with 13 bases between. This CDR3 is built from 14 residues. The germline V gene encodes CDR1 MRHNA and CDR2 SNTAGT.

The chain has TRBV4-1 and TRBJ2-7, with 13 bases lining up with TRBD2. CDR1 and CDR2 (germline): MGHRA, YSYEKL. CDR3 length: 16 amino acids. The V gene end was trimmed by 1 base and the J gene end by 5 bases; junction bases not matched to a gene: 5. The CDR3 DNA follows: TGCGCCAGCAGCCAAGTACTAGCGGGAGGGCAGGACGAGCAGTACTTC. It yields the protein CASSQVLAGGQDEQYF.

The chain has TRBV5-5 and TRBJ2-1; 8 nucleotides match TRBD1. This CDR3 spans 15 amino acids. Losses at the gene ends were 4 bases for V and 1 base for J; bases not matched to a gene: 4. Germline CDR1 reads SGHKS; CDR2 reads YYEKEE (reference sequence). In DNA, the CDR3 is TGTGCCAGCAGCGACAGGGGCCTTTCCTACAATGAGCAGTTCTTC. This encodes CASSDRGLSYNEQFF.

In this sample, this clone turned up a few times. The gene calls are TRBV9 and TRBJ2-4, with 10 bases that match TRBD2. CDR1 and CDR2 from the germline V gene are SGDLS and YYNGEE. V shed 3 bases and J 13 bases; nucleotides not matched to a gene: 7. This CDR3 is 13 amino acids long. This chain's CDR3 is CASSEGTSARQYF. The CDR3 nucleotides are TGTGCCAGCAGCGAGGGGACTAGCGCCCGACAGTACTTC. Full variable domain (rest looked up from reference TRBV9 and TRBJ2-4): DSGVTQTPKHLITATGQRVTLRCSPRSGDLSVYWYQQSLDQGLQFLIQYYNGEERAKGNILERFSAQQFPDLHSELNLSSLELGDSALYFCASSEGTSARQYFGAGTRLSVL.

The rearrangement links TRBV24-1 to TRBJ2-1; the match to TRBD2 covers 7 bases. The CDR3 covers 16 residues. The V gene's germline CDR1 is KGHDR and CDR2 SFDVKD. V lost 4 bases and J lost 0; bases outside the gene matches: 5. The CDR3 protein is CATSEASGSSYNEQFF. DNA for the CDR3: TGTGCCACCAGTGAAGCTAGCGGATCCTCCTACAATGAGCAGTTCTTC.

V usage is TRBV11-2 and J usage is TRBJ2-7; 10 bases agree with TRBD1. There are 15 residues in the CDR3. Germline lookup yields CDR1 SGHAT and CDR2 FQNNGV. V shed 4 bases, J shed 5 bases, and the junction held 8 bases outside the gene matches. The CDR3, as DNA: TGTGCCAGCAGCTCATTGTGGACAGGGGGGAACGAGCAGTACTTC. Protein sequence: CASSSLWTGGNEQYF. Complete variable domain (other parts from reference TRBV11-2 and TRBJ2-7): EAGVAQSPRYKIIEKRQSVAFWCNPISGHATLYWYQQILGQGPKLLIQFQNNGVVDDSQLPKDRFSAERLKGVDSTLKIQPAKLEDSAVYLCASSSLWTGGNEQYFGPGTRLTVT.

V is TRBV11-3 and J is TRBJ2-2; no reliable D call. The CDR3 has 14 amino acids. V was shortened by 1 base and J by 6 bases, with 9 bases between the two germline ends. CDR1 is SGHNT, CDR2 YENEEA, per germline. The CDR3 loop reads CASSLASDAGELFF. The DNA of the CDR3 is TGTGCCAGCAGCTTAGCTTCGGATGCCGGGGAGCTGTTTTTT.

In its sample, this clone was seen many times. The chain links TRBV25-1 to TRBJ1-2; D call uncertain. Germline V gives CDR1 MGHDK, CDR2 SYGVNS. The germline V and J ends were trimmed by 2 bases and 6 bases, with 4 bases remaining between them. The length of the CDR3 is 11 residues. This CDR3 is CASSEGHGYTF. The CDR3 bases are TGTGCCAGCAGTGAAGGGCATGGCTACACCTTC.

The CDR3 region has the DNA TGTGCCAGCAGAGGGACGTCAGGGGCCGGGGAGCTGTTTTTT. As protein: CASRGTSGAGELFF. The chain joins TRBV6-5 to TRBJ2-2; TRBD1 is a possible D gene (6 bases). Germline V gene data show CDR1 as MNHEY and CDR2 as SVGAGI. There are 14 residues in the CDR3. V lost 6 bases and J lost 6, with 14 bases in between.

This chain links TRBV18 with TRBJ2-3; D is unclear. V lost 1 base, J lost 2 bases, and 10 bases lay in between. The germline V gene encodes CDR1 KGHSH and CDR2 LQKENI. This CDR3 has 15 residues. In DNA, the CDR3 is TGTGCCAGCTCACCACTGAGCCCTTCCACAGATACGCAGTATTTT. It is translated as CASSPLSPSTDTQYF.

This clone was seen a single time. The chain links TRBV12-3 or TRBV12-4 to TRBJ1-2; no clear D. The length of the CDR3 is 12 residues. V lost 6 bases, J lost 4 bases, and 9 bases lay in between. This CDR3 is CASSPPGYGYTF. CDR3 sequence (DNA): TGTGCCAGCAGCCCCCCGGGCTATGGCTACACCTTC.